This T cell receptor (beta chain) came from a study of blood T cell repertoires in COVID-19. How the authors handled the data: Reference gene primer amplification in the assay estimated nucleated cell counts. Using immunoSEQ multiplex PCR, the repertoire was profiled, and TCRdb retains in-frame clones only, with some absent. That table supplies the V and J calls and clone size; D and trimming were determined from the DNA. The data contain about 100,000 clones, almost 80% of them seen just once; the ten biggest clones take up around a third. The ends lost 6 bases at V and 11 bases at J; junction bases unmatched: 9. The CDR3 consists of 15 residues. The germline V gene has CDR1 SNHLY and CDR2 FYNNEI.

The rearrangement links TRBV2 to TRBJ2-3; 15 bases agree with TRBD2. Sequencing was done on a sample of peripheral blood. The receptor was isolated from a man between 65 and 85 years old with active or convalescent COVID-19. The CDR3 coding sequence is TGTGCCAGCAGCGATGGACTAGCGGGAGGGGTTAAGCAGTATTTT. Residues: CASSDGLAGGVKQYF.